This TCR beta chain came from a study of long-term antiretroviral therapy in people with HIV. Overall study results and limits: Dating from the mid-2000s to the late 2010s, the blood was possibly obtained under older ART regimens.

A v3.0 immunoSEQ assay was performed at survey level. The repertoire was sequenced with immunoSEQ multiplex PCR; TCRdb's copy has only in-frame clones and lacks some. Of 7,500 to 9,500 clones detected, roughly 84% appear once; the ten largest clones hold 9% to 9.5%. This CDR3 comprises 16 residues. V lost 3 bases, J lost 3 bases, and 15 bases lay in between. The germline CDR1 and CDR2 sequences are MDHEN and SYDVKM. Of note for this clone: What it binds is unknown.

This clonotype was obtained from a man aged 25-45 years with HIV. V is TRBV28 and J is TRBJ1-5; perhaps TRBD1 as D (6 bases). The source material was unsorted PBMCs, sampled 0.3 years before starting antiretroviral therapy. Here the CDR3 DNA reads TGTGCCAGCAGTTTGCCAGGAACAGGGATCAATCAGCCCCAGCATTTT. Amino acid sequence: CASSLPGTGINQPQHF.